The next 25 T cell receptor beta chains were all read from a single sample in a study of T cell responses to AZD1222 COVID-19 vaccine. The repertoire was sequenced with immunoSEQ multiplex PCR; TCRdb's copy has only in-frame clones and lacks some. The sample includes some 130,000 clones, 91% of them seen just once. The source material was peripheral blood, sampled on day 0 of AZD1222 vaccination. These receptors originate from an adult in good health.

CDR3 bases: TGTGCCAGCAGTTACGGTGGGACCGGAACCTACGAGCAGTACTTC. Residues: CASSYGGTGTYEQYF. V is TRBV6-2 or TRBV6-3 and J is TRBJ2-7; the D gene could be TRBD1 or TRBD2 (5 bases each). The CDR3 is 15 amino acids. The germline V and J ends were trimmed by 2 bases and 2 bases, with 13 bases remaining between them. The germline gives CDR1 MNHEY, CDR2 SVGEGT.

This chain joins TRBV5-1 and TRBJ1-1; tentatively, D is TRBD1 (5 bases). Trimming cost V 1 base and J 3 bases, with 13 bases left between them. Germline assignment: CDR1 SGHRS and CDR2 YFSETQ. The CDR3 is 15 amino acids. The DNA of the CDR3 is TGCGCCAGCAGCTTGACCGGGAGGGGAGACACTGAAGCTTTCTTT. Translating it yields CASSLTGRGDTEAFF.

This chain uses TRBV7-9 with TRBJ1-1, with D perhaps TRBD1 (5 bases). Looked up from germline, CDR1 is SEHNR and CDR2 is FQNEAQ (reference sequence). The V end was cut by 5 bases, the J end by 6 bases, with 22 bases between. CDR3 length: 16 amino acids. The CDR3 DNA follows: TGTGCCAGCAGCGTAAAGGGGATTTTCACAGCACCTGAAGCTTTCTTT. As protein: CASSVKGIFTAPEAFF.

V is TRBV27 and J is TRBJ2-6; TRBD1 matches at 8 bases. Unmatched junction bases numbered 18, after V lost 4 bases and J lost 1 base. Germline CDR1 reads MNHEY; CDR2 reads SMNVEV (reference sequence). This CDR3 contains 21 residues. The CDR3 nucleotides are TGTGCCAGCAGTTCGACGAGGGTGGTTGCAGGGGGCGCTTCTGGGGCCAACGTCCTGACTTTC. Translation gives CASSSTRVVAGGASGANVLTF.

V usage is TRBV12-3 or TRBV12-4 and J usage is TRBJ1-1, with D unclear. The V end was cut by 6 bases, the J end by 1 base, with 6 bases between. There are 12 residues in the CDR3. The CDR3 nucleotides are TGTGCCAGCAGACTGGGGAACACTGAAGCTTTCTTT. This sequence encodes CASRLGNTEAFF.

The V gene is TRBV6-5, the J gene TRBJ1-6; D unclear. The germline V and J ends were trimmed by 8 bases and 6 bases, with 8 bases remaining between them. Looked up from germline, CDR1 is MNHEY and CDR2 is SVGAGI. This CDR3 region has 12 residues. The CDR3 loop reads CASGQINSPLHF. The CDR3 region has the DNA TGTGCCAGCGGGCAGATTAATTCACCCCTCCACTTT.

Note on this clone: One junction end does not reproduce the germline sequence, and a read error may be involved. V usage is TRBV19 and J usage is TRBJ2-7, with 14 bases that match TRBD2. Germline lookup yields CDR1 LNHDA and CDR2 SQIVND (reference sequence). The CDR3 contains 13 residues. Here the CDR3 reads CASSPGLAGDPLW. DNA of the CDR3: TGTGCCAGTAGCCCGGGACTAGCGGGGGACCCTTTGTGG.

This chain links TRBV14 with TRBJ1-1; no definite D call. The CDR3 length is 13 residues. V lost 6 bases and J 2 bases, leaving 10 bases between the germline ends. Germline lookup yields CDR1 SGHDN and CDR2 FVKESK. CDR3 in amino acids: CASRRDGNTEAFF. The DNA of the CDR3 is TGTGCCAGCAGGCGAGACGGAAACACTGAAGCTTTCTTT.

This clone was seen only once. The CDR3 DNA reads as TGCAGTGCTAGTGTAGGACACCTGATGGGTACGCAGTATTTT. This gives the protein CSASVGHLMGTQYF. The V call is TRBV20-1, the J call TRBJ2-3, with D possibly TRBD1 on 5 matching bases. The germline V gene encodes CDR1 DFQATT and CDR2 SNEGSKA (reference sequence). The CDR3 length is 14 residues. Trimming removed 3 bases at V and 8 bases at J, with 18 bases between.

This rearrangement joins TRBV4-1 to TRBJ1-2; D gene ambiguous. This CDR3 has 14 residues. V was trimmed by 0 bases and J by 4 bases, leaving 9 bases between them. Germline V lookup: CDR1 MGHRA, CDR2 YSYEKL. This CDR3 is CASSQDGQLYGYTF. The CDR3 nucleotides are TGCGCCAGCAGCCAAGATGGGCAGCTCTATGGCTACACCTTC.

The rearrangement joins TRBV11-3 to TRBJ2-6; no clear D gene. Germline V gene data show CDR1 as SGHNT and CDR2 as YENEEA. Trimming took off 5 bases at V and 0 bases at J, with 5 bases between the two ends. The CDR3 is 14 residues long. In nucleotides, the CDR3 is TGTGCCAGCAGCGGGGACTCTGGGGCCAACGTCCTGACTTTC. This gives the protein CASSGDSGANVLTF.

V and J are TRBV6-2 or TRBV6-3 and TRBJ2-1; no clear D. Trimming removed 4 bases at V and 14 bases at J, with 15 bases between. The length of the CDR3 is 12 residues. In germline, CDR1 is MNHEY, CDR2 SVGEGT. The chain's CDR3 is CASSSSAIREFF. Here the CDR3 DNA reads TGTGCCAGCAGTTCCAGCGCGATAAGGGAGTTCTTC.

The chain has TRBV7-9 and TRBJ2-1, with 11 bases matching TRBD1. The J segment lost 3 bases and the V segment lost 6 bases, leaving 13 bases of the junction unmatched. There are 18 residues in the CDR3. Germline V CDR1 and CDR2: SEHNR, FQNEAQ (reference sequence). The CDR3 nucleotides read TGTGCCAGCAGAACGGGACAGGGGGTAAGGGTCGGCTACAATGAGCAGTTCTTC. This codes for CASRTGQGVRVGYNEQFF.

The CDR3 nucleotides read TGCGCCAGCAGCTTGGATCGCAATCAGCCCCAGCATTTT. It translates to CASSLDRNQPQHF. The chain couples TRBV5-1 to TRBJ1-5; D is unclear. Germline assignment: CDR1 SGHRS and CDR2 YFSETQ. This CDR3 has 13 amino acids. Trimming stripped 0 bases from V and 2 bases from J, with 3 bases between.

This chain joins TRBV4-2 and TRBJ1-2, with 7 bases lining up with TRBD1. This CDR3 region has 16 residues. Germline V gene sequence: CDR1 LGHNA, CDR2 YNFKEQ. Trimming at V came to 0 bases and at J to 4 bases, leaving 8 bases not matched to a gene. The DNA of the CDR3 is TGTGCCAGCAGCCAAGAGGGACAGAGTTTTCTCTATGGCTACACCTTC. Translated: CASSQEGQSFLYGYTF.

The rearrangement uses TRBV9 and TRBJ2-2; D possibly uses TRBD1 or TRBD2 (6 bases each). Germline V lookup: CDR1 SGDLS, CDR2 YYNGEE. V was clipped by 4 bases and J by 2 bases, with 21 bases between them. The CDR3 sequence is 18 residues long. CDR3 DNA sequence: TGTGCCAGCAGCCAGGGGATCGGGGGTGGAGCTAACACCGGGGAGCTGTTTTTT. It specifies CASSQGIGGGANTGELFF.

The chain recombines TRBV30 with TRBJ2-5; 10 bases are a match to TRBD2. CDR1 and CDR2 (germline): GTSNPN, SVGIG (reference sequence). The trim removed 1 base at V and 7 bases at J, leaving 6 bases unmatched. The length of the CDR3 is 14 residues. CDR3: CAWSASGRSGTQYF. CDR3 nucleotide sequence: TGTGCCTGGAGTGCTAGCGGGAGAAGCGGGACCCAGTACTTC. The whole variable domain, filled in from reference TRBV30 and TRBJ2-5, reads SQTIHQWPATLVQPVGSPLSLECTVEGTSNPNLYWYRQAAGRGLQLLFYSVGIGQISSEVPQNLSASRPQDRQFILSSKKLLLSDSGFYLCAWSASGRSGTQYFGPGTRLLVL.

The chain employs TRBV6-5 and TRBJ2-1; D remains ambiguous. This CDR3 is built from 14 residues. Germline loops: CDR1 MNHEY, CDR2 SVGAGI. The V end lost 6 bases, the J end lost 9 bases, and 18 bases lay between the germline ends. The CDR3 DNA sequence: TGTGCCAGCAGCGACCTAGACGAGACGAGTGAGCAGTTCTTC. Translation: CASSDLDETSEQFF.

This clone has just a few counts. Other DNA sequences from this sample encode an identical CDR3 as well. The V and J genes are TRBV7-9 and TRBJ1-5; D unresolved. There are 14 residues in the CDR3. Deletions cut 1 base from V and 3 bases from J, with 7 bases between. Germline loops: CDR1 SEHNR, CDR2 FQNEAQ (reference sequence). The DNA for the CDR3 is TGTGCCAGCAGCTTAGATGGATTCAATCAGCCCCAGCATTTT. Translating it yields CASSLDGFNQPQHF.

Here the CDR3 reads CASSYGGVNTEAFF. The CDR3 coding sequence is TGTGCCAGCAGTTACGGGGGGGTGAACACTGAAGCTTTCTTT. The V and J genes are TRBV6-5 and TRBJ1-1; D might be TRBD1 (5 bases). The CDR3 spans 14 residues. Trimming took off 2 bases at V and 0 bases at J, with 7 bases between the two ends. Germline loops: CDR1 MNHEY, CDR2 SVGAGI.

This clone showed up just a few times. This chain uses TRBV12-3 or TRBV12-4 with TRBJ1-2, with D possibly matching TRBD1 (6 bases). This CDR3 is built from 11 residues. Trimming took 4 bases from V and 8 from J, leaving 8 bases between them. CDR3 coding DNA: TGTGCCAGCAGTTGGGGGCAGGGCTACACCTTC. It specifies CASSWGQGYTF.

The chain recombines TRBV19 with TRBJ1-2; D is perhaps TRBD1 (6 bases). CDR1 is LNHDA and CDR2 is SQIVND in the germline V gene (reference sequence). With 8 bases removed from V and 0 bases from J, the gap between germline ends came to 7 bases. This CDR3 is built from 12 residues. This CDR3 is CASGQPNYGYTF. In nucleotides, the CDR3 is TGTGCCAGTGGACAGCCTAACTATGGCTACACCTTC.

The chain links TRBV7-9 to TRBJ2-1, with D unresolved. V was pared by 2 bases and J by 0 bases, with 14 bases between. Germline V gene sequence: CDR1 SEHNR, CDR2 FQNEAQ (reference sequence). The CDR3 is 17 residues long. The CDR3 reads CASSLISWPSSYNEQFF. DNA for the CDR3: TGTGCCAGCAGCTTAATATCCTGGCCTAGCTCCTACAATGAGCAGTTCTTC.

The gene calls are TRBV2 and TRBJ2-7; D uncertain. V gave up 4 bases and J gave up 4 bases, with 8 bases separating them. The CDR3 sequence is 12 residues long. From germline, CDR1 is SNHLY and CDR2 FYNNEI. The CDR3 loop is CASSVRKYEQYF. The CDR3, as DNA: TGTGCCAGCAGTGTACGAAAGTACGAGCAGTACTTC.

The chain employs TRBV5-1 and TRBJ1-3; TRBD1 matches at 7 bases. Germline V gene data show CDR1 as SGHRS and CDR2 as YFSETQ. This CDR3 region has 14 residues. J gave up 2 bases and V 4 bases, and 3 bases lay outside the gene matches. The CDR3 sequence: CASSRDSPGNTIYF. CDR3 nucleotides: TGCGCCAGCAGCAGGGACAGTCCTGGAAACACCATATATTTT.